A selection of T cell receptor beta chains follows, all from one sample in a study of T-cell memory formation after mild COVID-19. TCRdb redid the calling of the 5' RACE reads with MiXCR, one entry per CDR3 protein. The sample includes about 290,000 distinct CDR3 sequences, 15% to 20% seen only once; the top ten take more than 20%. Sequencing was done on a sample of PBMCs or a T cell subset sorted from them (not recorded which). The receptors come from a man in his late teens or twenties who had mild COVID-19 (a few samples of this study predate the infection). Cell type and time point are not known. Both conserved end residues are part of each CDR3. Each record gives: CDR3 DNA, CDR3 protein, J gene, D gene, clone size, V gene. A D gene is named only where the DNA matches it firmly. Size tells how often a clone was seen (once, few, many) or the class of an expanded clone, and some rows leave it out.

CDR3 DNA: TGTGCCAGCAGCCAGCTTGGGACAGGGGGTAATTCACCCCTCCACTTT
CDR3 protein: CASSQLGTGGNSPLHF
J gene: TRBJ1-6
D gene: TRBD1
clone size: many
V gene: TRBV3-1

CDR3 DNA: TGCAGTGCTCGGGGGACAGTTGGAGATACGCAGTATTTT
CDR3 protein: CSARGTVGDTQYF
J gene: TRBJ2-3
D gene: NA
clone size: few
V gene: TRBV20-1

CDR3 DNA: TGTGCCAGCGCCTGGGACAGCCGAGGGGAGACCCAGTACTTC
CDR3 protein: CASAWDSRGETQYF
J gene: TRBJ2-5
D gene: TRBD1
clone size: NA
V gene: TRBV18

CDR3 DNA: TGTGCCAGCAGTTTGATGGGACAGAACACTGAAGCTTTCTTT
CDR3 protein: CASSLMGQNTEAFF
J gene: TRBJ1-1
D gene: NA
clone size: NA
V gene: TRBV12-3/TRBV12-4

CDR3 DNA: TGTGCCAGCAGCGGAGGGGGCGTAGGCAATCAGCCCCAGCATTTT
CDR3 protein: CASSGGGVGNQPQHF
J gene: TRBJ1-5
D gene: TRBD1
clone size: NA
V gene: TRBV7-8

CDR3 DNA: TGTGCTAGCACCAAAAAGCATGAGCCCAGTGAAGCTTTCTTT
CDR3 protein: CASTKKHEPSEAFF
J gene: TRBJ1-1
D gene: NA
clone size: NA
V gene: TRBV7-7

CDR3 DNA: TGTGCCAGCAGCTTCAAATTCGACTGGGAAAACATTCAGTACTTC
CDR3 protein: CASSFKFDWENIQYF
J gene: TRBJ2-4
D gene: NA
clone size: many
V gene: TRBV5-5

CDR3 DNA: TGCGCCAGCAGCCAAGGTGGGCGGGGGCTGGATACTGAAGCTTTCTTT
CDR3 protein: CASSQGGRGLDTEAFF
J gene: TRBJ1-1
D gene: NA
clone size: few
V gene: TRBV4-1

CDR3 DNA: TGTGCCAGCAGCTTAGTGGCAGGGGGCTCTGGGGCCAACGTCCTGACTTTC
CDR3 protein: CASSLVAGGSGANVLTF
J gene: TRBJ2-6
D gene: TRBD1
clone size: many
V gene: TRBV7-8

CDR3 DNA: TGTGCCAGCAGCCACGATTTGGGACAGTATGGCTACACCTTC
CDR3 protein: CASSHDLGQYGYTF
J gene: TRBJ1-2
D gene: TRBD1
clone size: NA
V gene: TRBV4-2

CDR3 DNA: TGTGCCAGCACCACCGGACTAGCGACTAGCACAGATACGCAGTATTTT
CDR3 protein: CASTTGLATSTDTQYF
J gene: TRBJ2-3
D gene: TRBD2
clone size: few
V gene: TRBV7-2

CDR3 DNA: TGTGCCATCAGTGGGATGGTGGAAGGCGGCTACACCTTC
CDR3 protein: CAISGMVEGGYTF
J gene: TRBJ1-2
D gene: NA
clone size: few
V gene: TRBV10-3

CDR3 DNA: TGCAGTGCGGCAGGGGTTCGGTATGGCTACACCTTC
CDR3 protein: CSAAGVRYGYTF
J gene: TRBJ1-2
D gene: NA
clone size: NA
V gene: TRBV20-1

CDR3 DNA: TGCGCCAGCAGCCAGTATACAGGGAAGGAAACTGAAGCTTTCTTT
CDR3 protein: CASSQYTGKETEAFF
J gene: TRBJ1-1
D gene: NA
clone size: many
V gene: TRBV4-1

CDR3 DNA: TGCGCCAGCAGCCTCGGGGCTAGCGGCCCCACAGATACGCAGTATTTT
CDR3 protein: CASSLGASGPTDTQYF
J gene: TRBJ2-3
D gene: TRBD2
clone size: many
V gene: TRBV5-1

CDR3 DNA: TGCGCCAGCAGCTTGGCCCAGGGAAACACAGATACGCAGTATTTT
CDR3 protein: CASSLAQGNTDTQYF
J gene: TRBJ2-3
D gene: NA
clone size: few
V gene: TRBV5-1

CDR3 DNA: TGTGCCAGCAGAGCTAGGACAGGCATTCAGTACTTC
CDR3 protein: CASRARTGIQYF
J gene: TRBJ2-4
D gene: TRBD1
clone size: NA
V gene: TRBV6-5

CDR3 DNA: TGTGCCAGCAGACCCAGGGGGCTCGGTGAGCAGTTCTTC
CDR3 protein: CASRPRGLGEQFF
J gene: TRBJ2-1
D gene: TRBD1
clone size: few
V gene: TRBV7-9

CDR3 DNA: TGTGCCAGCAGCTCCAGGACAGGGACCTACAATGAGCAGTTCTTC
CDR3 protein: CASSSRTGTYNEQFF
J gene: TRBJ2-1
D gene: TRBD1
clone size: few
V gene: TRBV7-8

CDR3 DNA: TGTGCCAGCAGCTTAAGCGGGCACGCTACCGGGGAGCTGTTTTTT
CDR3 protein: CASSLSGHATGELFF
J gene: TRBJ2-2
D gene: NA
clone size: few
V gene: TRBV7-2

CDR3 DNA: TGTGCCAGTAACAAAAGGAGCTATGGCTACACCTTC
CDR3 protein: CASNKRSYGYTF
J gene: TRBJ1-2
D gene: NA
clone size: NA
V gene: TRBV19

CDR3 DNA: TGTGCCAGCAGCCAAGAAGAAGCGGGGGGATACAATGAGCAGTTCTTC
CDR3 protein: CASSQEEAGGYNEQFF
J gene: TRBJ2-1
D gene: TRBD2
clone size: many
V gene: TRBV4-2

CDR3 DNA: TGTGCCAGCAGCTGGGACAACTCCTACAATGAGCAGTTCTTC
CDR3 protein: CASSWDNSYNEQFF
J gene: TRBJ2-1
D gene: NA
clone size: few
V gene: TRBV5-6

CDR3 DNA: TGTGCCAGCAGCCGACTAGCTATCGGCGGGGAGCTGTTTTTT
CDR3 protein: CASSRLAIGGELFF
J gene: TRBJ2-2
D gene: TRBD2
clone size: NA
V gene: TRBV4-2

CDR3 DNA: TGTGCCAGCAGCTTAGATCCACCCGGGGGAGGGACAGATACGCAGTATTTT
CDR3 protein: CASSLDPPGGGTDTQYF
J gene: TRBJ2-3
D gene: TRBD2
clone size: NA
V gene: TRBV11-2

CDR3 DNA: TGTGCCAGCTCACCACTAACCTTACGGGATAACACTGAAGCTTTCTTT
CDR3 protein: CASSPLTLRDNTEAFF
J gene: TRBJ1-1
D gene: NA
clone size: few
V gene: TRBV18

CDR3 DNA: TGTGCCAGCAGCCAAGACCGACTAGATACGCAGTATTTT
CDR3 protein: CASSQDRLDTQYF
J gene: TRBJ2-3
D gene: NA
clone size: few
V gene: TRBV7-2

CDR3 DNA: TGTGCCAGCTCCCTCGAACCGGATCAGCCCCAGCATTTT
CDR3 protein: CASSLEPDQPQHF
J gene: TRBJ1-5
D gene: NA
clone size: NA
V gene: TRBV18

CDR3 DNA: TGTGCCAGCAGCTTGCAGATAGGTGGCAATCAGCCCCAGCATTTT
CDR3 protein: CASSLQIGGNQPQHF
J gene: TRBJ1-5
D gene: NA
clone size: few
V gene: TRBV7-2

CDR3 DNA: TGTGCCAGCAGTTTACGGGACAGGGCTCAGCCCCAGCATTTT
CDR3 protein: CASSLRDRAQPQHF
J gene: TRBJ1-5
D gene: TRBD1
clone size: few
V gene: TRBV28

CDR3 DNA: TGTGCCAGCAGTTTTTTCACAGATACGCAGTATTTT
CDR3 protein: CASSFFTDTQYF
J gene: TRBJ2-3
D gene: NA
clone size: NA
V gene: TRBV12-3/TRBV12-4

CDR3 DNA: TGCGCCAGCACCCCCGGGAGGCAGGGGGCCGCAGATACGCAGTATTTT
CDR3 protein: CASTPGRQGAADTQYF
J gene: TRBJ2-3
D gene: NA
clone size: NA
V gene: TRBV5-1

CDR3 DNA: TGTGCCAGCAGCCTAAACGCTCCACAGAATCAGCCCCAGCATTTT
CDR3 protein: CASSLNAPQNQPQHF
J gene: TRBJ1-5
D gene: NA
clone size: NA
V gene: TRBV3-1

CDR3 DNA: TGTGCCAGCAGCCCGGTTTCGGCATCCGGCGAGCAGTTCTTC
CDR3 protein: CASSPVSASGEQFF
J gene: TRBJ2-1
D gene: NA
clone size: few
V gene: TRBV7-9

CDR3 DNA: TGTGCCAGCAGCAACAGGAGATTTGCAACGACTTTCTTT
CDR3 protein: CASSNRRFATTFF
J gene: TRBJ1-1
D gene: NA
clone size: NA
V gene: TRBV7-2

CDR3 DNA: TGTGCCAGCGGGCTAGCGGGAGGCAATGAGCAGTTCTTC
CDR3 protein: CASGLAGGNEQFF
J gene: TRBJ2-1
D gene: TRBD2
clone size: many
V gene: TRBV7-3

CDR3 DNA: TGTGCCATCAGGATTGACAGGACAAACACTGAAGCTTTCTTT
CDR3 protein: CAIRIDRTNTEAFF
J gene: TRBJ1-1
D gene: NA
clone size: NA
V gene: TRBV10-3

CDR3 DNA: TGTGCCACCGAGTCAGGTCGTAACACTGAAGCTTTCTTT
CDR3 protein: CATESGRNTEAFF
J gene: TRBJ1-1
D gene: NA
clone size: few
V gene: TRBV2

CDR3 DNA: TGTGCCAGCAGTTCGACCGGGGGGGGCGCGGGGCAGCCCCAGCATTTT
CDR3 protein: CASSSTGGGAGQPQHF
J gene: TRBJ1-5
D gene: NA
clone size: many
V gene: TRBV12-3/TRBV12-4

CDR3 DNA: TGCAGCGTCCGGGATTACAATGAGCAGTTCTTC
CDR3 protein: CSVRDYNEQFF
J gene: TRBJ2-1
D gene: NA
clone size: few
V gene: TRBV29-1

CDR3 DNA: TGCGCCAGCAGCCTAGGGCACGGCAGGGAGACCCAGTACTTC
CDR3 protein: CASSLGHGRETQYF
J gene: TRBJ2-5
D gene: NA
clone size: NA
V gene: TRBV4-3

CDR3 DNA: TGTGCCACCTCCCGGGTGGGGCAGTTCTTC
CDR3 protein: CATSRVGQFF
J gene: TRBJ2-1
D gene: NA
clone size: few
V gene: TRBV28

CDR3 DNA: TGCGCCAGCAGCTTTTTAAAGCGGAATGAGGGTGGCTATGGCTACACCTTC
CDR3 protein: CASSFLKRNEGGYGYTF
J gene: TRBJ1-2
D gene: NA
clone size: NA
V gene: TRBV5-1

CDR3 DNA: TGTGCCAGCAGCACGGATGGCAATACGCAGTATTTT
CDR3 protein: CASSTDGNTQYF
J gene: TRBJ2-3
D gene: NA
clone size: NA
V gene: TRBV6-5

CDR3 DNA: TGTGCCAGCATCTCTCCAGTCCAGGGGTCAAAATACGAGCAGTACTTC
CDR3 protein: CASISPVQGSKYEQYF
J gene: TRBJ2-7
D gene: NA
clone size: many
V gene: TRBV12-3/TRBV12-4

CDR3 DNA: TGTGCCAGCAGTCCTTACTCGGGGGTTGAGCAGTTCTTC
CDR3 protein: CASSPYSGVEQFF
J gene: TRBJ2-1
D gene: NA
clone size: few
V gene: TRBV6-6